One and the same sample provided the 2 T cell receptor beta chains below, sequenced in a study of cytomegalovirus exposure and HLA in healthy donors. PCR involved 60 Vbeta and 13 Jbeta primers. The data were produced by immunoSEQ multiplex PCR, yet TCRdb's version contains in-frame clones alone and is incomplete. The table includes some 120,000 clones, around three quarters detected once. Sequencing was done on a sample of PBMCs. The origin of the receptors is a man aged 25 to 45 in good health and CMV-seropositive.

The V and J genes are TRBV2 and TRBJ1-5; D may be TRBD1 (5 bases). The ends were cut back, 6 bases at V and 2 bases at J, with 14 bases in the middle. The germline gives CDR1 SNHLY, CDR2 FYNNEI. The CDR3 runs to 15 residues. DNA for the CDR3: TGTGCCAGCAGCCCTCAGGGCAAAGGCAATCAGCCCCAGCATTTT. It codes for CASSPQGKGNQPQHF.

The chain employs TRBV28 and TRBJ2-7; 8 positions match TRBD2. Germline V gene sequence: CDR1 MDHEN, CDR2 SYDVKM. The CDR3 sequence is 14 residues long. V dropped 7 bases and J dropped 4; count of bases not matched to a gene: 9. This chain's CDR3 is CASTLSGRAYEQYF. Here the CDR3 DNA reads TGTGCCAGCACCCTGAGCGGGAGAGCTTACGAGCAGTACTTC.